This TCR beta chain is from a study of neurological immune-mediated disorders. Study-level points and caveats: Whereas HTLV-1-associated myelopathy showed the most TCR clonal expansion, multiple sclerosis showed the least, with levels below those of healthy controls.

One entry per CDR3 protein, called by TCRdb with MiXCR from the 5' RACE reads. The profile shows about 50,000 distinct CDR3 sequences, around 16% of them singletons. Trimming shortened V by 3 bases and J by 5 bases, and 13 bases separated the two germline ends. The CDR3 spans 14 residues. Germline V gene data show CDR1 as GTSNPN and CDR2 as SVGIG (reference sequence). Concerning this clonotype itself: What it binds is not known.

J is TRBJ1-4 and V is TRBV30; the D is unclear. Sample: PBMCs. The TCR originated in a man aged 60 to 69 in good health. The CDR3 reads CAWRDGRGNEKLFF. The CDR3 nucleotides are TGTGCCTGGAGGGACGGCCGAGGGAATGAAAAACTGTTTTTT.